What follows is one T cell receptor beta chain and its context. The data belong to a study of molecular identifiers for immune sequencing clone quantification. TCRdb re-called the PCR reads through MiXCR, storing one row per CDR3 protein. The sample lists over 600,000 distinct CDR3 sequences; about 20% were seen once. The CDR3 has 18 amino acids. Trimming cost V 2 bases and J 0 bases; bases outside gene matches: 9. Germline V CDR1 and CDR2: MDHEN, SYDVKM. The chain couples TRBV28 to TRBJ2-1, with TRBD2 matching over 8 bases. This clonotype originated in a human donor in good health. Some libraries in this study had Jurkat cell RNA spiked in. The sample consisted of naive CD8+ T cells from blood, with Jurkat cell RNA spiked in. Subset reported: FACS-sorted CD8+CD4-CCR7+CD45RA+ naive T cells. CDR3 coding DNA: TGTGCCAGCAGTTTAGACCTAGCGGGCAGCGGCTCCTACAATGAGCAGTTCTTC. This gives the protein CASSLDLAGSGSYNEQFF.